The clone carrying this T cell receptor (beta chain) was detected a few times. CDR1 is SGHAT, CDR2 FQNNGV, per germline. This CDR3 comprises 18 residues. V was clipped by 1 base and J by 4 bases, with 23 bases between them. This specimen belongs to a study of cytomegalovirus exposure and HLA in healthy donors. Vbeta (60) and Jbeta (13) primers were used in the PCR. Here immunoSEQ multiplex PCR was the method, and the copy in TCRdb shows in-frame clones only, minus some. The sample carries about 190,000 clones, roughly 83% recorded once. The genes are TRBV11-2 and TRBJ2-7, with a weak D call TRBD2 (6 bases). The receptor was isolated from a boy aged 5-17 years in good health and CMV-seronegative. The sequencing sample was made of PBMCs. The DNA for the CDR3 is TGTGCCAGCAGCTTAGTGGGTGCTCCGGCGGGGAACCCGTACGAGCAGTACTTC. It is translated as CASSLVGAPAGNPYEQYF.